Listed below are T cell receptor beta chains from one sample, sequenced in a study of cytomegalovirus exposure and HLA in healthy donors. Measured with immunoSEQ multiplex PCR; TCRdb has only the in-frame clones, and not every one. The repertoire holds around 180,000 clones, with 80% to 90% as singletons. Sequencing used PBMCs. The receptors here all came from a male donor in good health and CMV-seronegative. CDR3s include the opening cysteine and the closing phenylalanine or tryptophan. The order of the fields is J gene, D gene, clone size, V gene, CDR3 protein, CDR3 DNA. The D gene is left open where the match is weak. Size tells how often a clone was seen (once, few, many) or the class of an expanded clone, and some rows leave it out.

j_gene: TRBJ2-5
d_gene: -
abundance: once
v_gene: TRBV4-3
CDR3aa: CASSQGLSRDQETQYF
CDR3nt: TGCGCCAGCAGCCAAGGCCTGTCACGGGACCAAGAGACCCAGTACTTC

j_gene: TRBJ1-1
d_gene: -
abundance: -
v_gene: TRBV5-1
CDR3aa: CASSFQGNTEAFF
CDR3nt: TGCGCCAGCAGCTTCCAGGGGAACACTGAAGCTTTCTTT

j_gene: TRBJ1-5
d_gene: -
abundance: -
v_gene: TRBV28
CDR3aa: CASSLGERATLPQHF
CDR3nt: TGTGCCAGCAGTTTAGGGGAGAGGGCCACCCTCCCCCAGCATTTT

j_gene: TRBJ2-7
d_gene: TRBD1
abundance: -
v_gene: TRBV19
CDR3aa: CASSRDSEIYEQYF
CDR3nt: TGTGCCAGTAGTAGGGACAGCGAAATCTACGAGCAGTACTTC

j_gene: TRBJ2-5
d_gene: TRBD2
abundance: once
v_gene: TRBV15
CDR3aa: CATSREGTRPEETQYF
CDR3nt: TGTGCCACCAGCAGGGAGGGGACTAGACCTGAAGAGACCCAGTACTTC

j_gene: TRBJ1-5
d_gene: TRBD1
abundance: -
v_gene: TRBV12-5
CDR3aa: CASGCASGQGAQPQHF
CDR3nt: TGTGCTAGTGGTTGTGCTTCGGGACAGGGGGCTCAGCCCCAGCATTTT

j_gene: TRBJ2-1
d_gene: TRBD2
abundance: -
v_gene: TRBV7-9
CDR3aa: CASRPTSGESEQFF
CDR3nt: TGTGCCAGTCGACCTACTAGCGGGGAGTCTGAGCAGTTCTTC

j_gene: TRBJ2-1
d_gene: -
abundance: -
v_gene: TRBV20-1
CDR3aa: CSAGLYNEQFF
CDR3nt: TGCAGTGCTGGCTTATACAATGAGCAGTTCTTC

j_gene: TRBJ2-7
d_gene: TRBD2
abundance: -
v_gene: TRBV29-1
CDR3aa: CSVARGGAGGEQYF
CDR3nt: TGCAGCGTTGCCCGGGGGGGGGCAGGAGGCGAGCAGTACTTC

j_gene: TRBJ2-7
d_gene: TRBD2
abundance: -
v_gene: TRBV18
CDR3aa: CASSPLAGGPYEQYF
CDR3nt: TGTGCCAGCTCACCCCTAGCGGGAGGGCCTTACGAGCAGTACTTC

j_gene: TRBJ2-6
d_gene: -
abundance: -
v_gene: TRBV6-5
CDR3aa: CASSYEAGSGANVLTF
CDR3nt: TGTGCCAGCAGTTACGAAGCGGGCTCTGGGGCCAACGTCCTGACTTTC

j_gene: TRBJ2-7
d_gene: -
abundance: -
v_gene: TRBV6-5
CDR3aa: CASSFRRSSYEQYF
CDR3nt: TGTGCCAGCAGTTTCCGAAGGAGCTCCTACGAGCAGTACTTC

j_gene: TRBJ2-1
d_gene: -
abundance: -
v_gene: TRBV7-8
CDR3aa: CASTPPLRQRRINNEQFF
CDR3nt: TGTGCCAGCACCCCTCCTTTAAGACAACGAAGGATTAACAATGAGCAGTTCTTC

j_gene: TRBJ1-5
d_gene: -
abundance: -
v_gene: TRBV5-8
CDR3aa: CASSLQGSNQPQHF
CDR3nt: TGTGCCAGCAGCTTACAGGGTAGCAATCAGCCCCAGCATTTT

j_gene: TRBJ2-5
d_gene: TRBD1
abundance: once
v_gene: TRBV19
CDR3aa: CASRTGEETQYF
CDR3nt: TGTGCCAGTAGGACAGGGGAAGAGACCCAGTACTTC

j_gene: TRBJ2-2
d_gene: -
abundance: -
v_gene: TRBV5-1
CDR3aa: CASSLLQERNTGELFF
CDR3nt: TGCGCCAGCAGCTTATTACAGGAAAGGAACACCGGGGAGCTGTTTTTT

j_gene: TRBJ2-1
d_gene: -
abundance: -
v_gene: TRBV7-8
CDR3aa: CASSLAGSSYNEQFF
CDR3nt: TGTGCCAGCAGCTTAGCGGGGAGCTCCTACAATGAGCAGTTCTTC

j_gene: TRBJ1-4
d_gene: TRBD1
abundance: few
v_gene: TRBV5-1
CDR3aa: CASSQSGGSEKLFF
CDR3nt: TGCGCCAGCAGCCAATCAGGGGGCAGTGAAAAACTGTTTTTT